This TCR beta chain appears in the sequencing data of a study of beta chain features in type 1 diabetes (dated by TCRdb to the late 2010s). Describing the broader study: Mean age, gender distribution, total cell number and subset yield were not different between patients and healthy donors. The study compared TCRB repertoires of sorted circulating CD4+ T cell subsets between recently diagnosed type 1 diabetes patients and matched healthy donors. A total of 107,917,701 sorted cells were examined across all samples, and RNA yield correlated strongly with the number of cells per subset. Regulatory and stem cell-like memory subsets were isolated from only 8 patients and 8 healthy donors, whereas naive and central memory subsets came from all 30 or so donors.

The CDR3 runs 14 amino acids, cysteine and phenylalanine included. CDR3 DNA is the only sequence kept; it has 42 bases, read in frame from the first base. V gives up 1 base and J gives up 8 bases, and the segment between their germline ends measures 14 bases. CDR1 SQVTM and CDR2 ANQGSEA are derived from the germline V gene. The entire isolated RNA was reverse transcribed using the High Capacity cDNA Reverse Transcription Kit, and thus expressed TCRB transcripts were sequenced. Deep immunoSEQ sequencing was performed on naive, central memory and regulatory T cell samples, with an average of roughly 3.6 million total reads per sample. Sorted cells were lysed in RLT buffer, and RNA was extracted using DNase-treated RNeasy Micro or Mini kits according to cell number. To prevent cross-contamination, each cell subset was processed individually, whereas patient and healthy donor samples were processed jointly. The immunoSEQ multiplex PCR was used to amplify TCRB sequences from cDNA, yielding 87-bp fragments that span the CDR3 region. Amplicons were sequenced on the Illumina HiSeq platform. As for the original processing: PCR bias was corrected computationally using synthetic template baselines, and reads within Hamming distance 2 were collapsed, with unmergeable singletons discarded. By aligning reads against IMGT, V, D and J genes, CDR3 length, and insertions or deletions at six rearrangement sites were assigned. Within each subset, clonotype counts were normalized to sorted cell number, after which true diversity and Gini coefficients were computed with the tcR R package. Repertoire sharing was quantified using the overlap coefficient calculated on TCRB nucleotide sequences. This immuneACCESS table, as held by TCRdb, lists in-frame sequences with V and J called but not all clones. Of the missing ones, under half trace to an unresolved V gene in checked studies; the others have no known cause. D and trimming come from the DNA, and the V and J calls and clone size come from that table. The sample table holds approximately 170,000 clones, of which 7.8% were seen once. The biggest ten clones account for 0.94% of the sample.

As for this clone: What this receptor recognizes is not known. No qualities accompany the bases; no much larger clone lies one base away.

Here is what the overall study found, with its caveats: PCR might favor shorter templates, but patient and control samples were amplified and corrected together, so any skew would affect both groups equally. Fewer insertions and more nucleotide deletions at VDJ recombination sites were observed in patients with type 1 diabetes, implying thymic rearrangement abnormalities. A moderate but significant shortening of TCRB CDR3 length was observed in type 1 diabetes patients in all four CD4+ subsets. HLA sub-analyses involved small numbers of individuals, so any influence of HLA type on TCRB rearrangement remained unresolved. Naive, central memory and regulatory TCRB repertoires appeared more similar among patients than among healthy donors. Because cDNA was sequenced instead of genomic DNA, highly expressing activated cells could be over-represented, though the groups showed no difference in activation or CD3 levels.

A single peripheral blood draw of about 116 mL on average was collected from each donor into heparinised tubes. A BD FACSAria II was used to sort naive, central memory, regulatory and stem cell-like memory CD4+ T cells with a panel that included CD45RO, CCR7, CD25, CD127, CD95 and CD27. Purity was above 95% for every sorted population. PBMCs were separated immediately by Lymphoprep density gradient centrifugation and were stained directly, without being cultured. So that batch effects would be minimized, each experiment stained and sorted samples in pairs, pairing one healthy donor with one patient.

The chain is encoded by TRBV29-1 joined to TRBJ1-4; matching of 5 bases hints at TRBD1 as the D gene. Input material: central memory CD4+ T cells from blood. The sequence was obtained from a middle-aged woman with type 1 diabetes. The CDR3 protein sequence reads: CSVEGRGGGEKLFF. The DNA reads as follows: TGCAGCGTTGAAGGTCGGGGGGGTGGAGAAAAACTGTTTTTT.